A selection of T cell receptor beta chains follows, all from one sample in a study of shared clonotypes between healthy human individuals. Profiling relied on immunoSEQ multiplex PCR, and the TCRdb table lists in-frame clones only, not all of them. The sample gives under 850,000 clones, roughly 72% of which show up once; less than 2% is in the top ten. Sample: memory CD4+ T cells sorted from blood. The receptors were sampled from a woman under 40 in good health. Both conserved end residues are part of each CDR3. Clone size is given for some rows only: seen once, a few or many times, or a class if the clone is expanded.

size	V	CDR3
few	TRBV21-1	CASPRTGPGNTIYF
few	TRBV2	CASSEFGGRNLADNNEQFF
.	TRBV29-1	CSVGEGPDYGYTF
.	TRBV20-1	CSASRNIQYF
once	TRBV7-8	CASSSLAGPYNEQFF
.	TRBV6-5	CASSYGGQGGETQYF
.	TRBV19	CASSILDQPQHF
.	TRBV5-1	CASRSKVASTDTQYF
.	TRBV28	CASSPQVLYEKLFF
.	TRBV7-9	CASSPEGSHEQYF
many	TRBV10-1	CASRGAANTEAFF
.	TRBV5-1	CASSLPTGLNTEAFF
few	TRBV7-2	CASSSGQGYNEQFF
.	TRBV7-9	CASRSSGTGNTGELFF
.	TRBV6-6	CASRPYLGGTEAFF
.	TRBV4-1	CASSQDSTSGTSSETQYF
few	TRBV7-9	CASSLSLSTDTQYF
.	TRBV12-5	CASGLFLAASVYNEQFF